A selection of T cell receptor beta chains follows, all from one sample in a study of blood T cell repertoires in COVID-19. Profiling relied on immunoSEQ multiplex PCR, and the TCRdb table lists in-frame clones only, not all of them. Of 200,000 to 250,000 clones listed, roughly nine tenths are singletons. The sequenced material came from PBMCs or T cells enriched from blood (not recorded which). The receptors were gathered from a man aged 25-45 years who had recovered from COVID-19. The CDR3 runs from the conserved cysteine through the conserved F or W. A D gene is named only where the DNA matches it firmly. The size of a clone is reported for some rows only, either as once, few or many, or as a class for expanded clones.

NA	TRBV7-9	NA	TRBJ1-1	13	TGTGCCAGCAGCCTCGGACAGAACACTGAAGCTTTCTTT	CASSLGQNTEAFF
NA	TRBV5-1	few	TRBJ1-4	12	TGCGCCAGCAGCTTGGTGGAGGGAAAACTGTTTTTT	CASSLVEGKLFF
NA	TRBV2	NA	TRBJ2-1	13	TGTGCCAGCAGGGAGGACTATAGCGGAGAGCAGTTCTTC	CASREDYSGEQFF
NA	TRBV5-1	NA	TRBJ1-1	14	TGCGCCAGCAGCTTGGCCGCGACGGACTCCGAAGCTTTCTTT	CASSLAATDSEAFF
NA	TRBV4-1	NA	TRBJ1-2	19	TGCGCCAGCAGCCAGAGGGAAGTGGGGAGGGTACAGGGCCCCTCCGGCTACACCTTC	CASSQREVGRVQGPSGYTF
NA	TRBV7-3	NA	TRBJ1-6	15	TGTGCCAGCAGCTTATCTCCAAATACGGGTTCACCCCTCCACTTT	CASSLSPNTGSPLHF
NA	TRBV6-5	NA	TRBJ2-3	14	TGTGCCAGCACTTTGGCCAAAAGCACAGATACGCAGTATTTT	CASTLAKSTDTQYF
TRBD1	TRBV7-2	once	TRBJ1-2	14	TGTGCCAGCCCCTCCGGGACAGGGGGCCTAGGCTACACCTTC	CASPSGTGGLGYTF
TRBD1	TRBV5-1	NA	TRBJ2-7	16	TGCGCCAGCAGCCTTACGCCGGGACAGGGTTCCTACGAGCAGTACTTC	CASSLTPGQGSYEQYF
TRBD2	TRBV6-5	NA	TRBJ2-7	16	TGTGCCAGCAGTTCGTTAGCGGGGAAGAGCTCCTACGAGCAGTACTTC	CASSSLAGKSSYEQYF
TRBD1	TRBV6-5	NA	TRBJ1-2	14	TGTGCCAGCAGCGGGACAGGGGGCTGGGGTGGCTACACCTTC	CASSGTGGWGGYTF
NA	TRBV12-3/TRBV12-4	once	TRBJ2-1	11	TGTGCCAGCACCACCGGGACTTCCCCGTTCTTC	CASTTGTSPFF
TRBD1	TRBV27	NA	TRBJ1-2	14	TGTGCCAGCAGTGGGGCGGCAGGGGGCGGTGGCTACACCTTC	CASSGAAGGGGYTF
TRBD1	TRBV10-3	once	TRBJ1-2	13	TGTGCCATCAGTGGACAGGGCAACTATGGCTACACCTTC	CAISGQGNYGYTF
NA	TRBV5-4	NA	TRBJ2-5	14	TGTGCCAGCAACTTCGCGACAGACCCGGAGACCCAGTACTTC	CASNFATDPETQYF
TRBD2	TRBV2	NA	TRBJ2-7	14	TGTGCCAGCAGGGTCGAATGGCTAGCGGGGGCCAATCGGTTC	CASRVEWLAGANRF
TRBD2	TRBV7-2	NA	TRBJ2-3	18	TGTGCCAGCAGCTCTGGGACTAGCGGGGGCCTCAGGGGAGATACGCAGTATTTT	CASSSGTSGGLRGDTQYF
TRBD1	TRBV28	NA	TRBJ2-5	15	TGTGCCAGCAGTTCCGGCGGGACAGGGCGGGAGACCCAGTACTTC	CASSSGGTGRETQYF
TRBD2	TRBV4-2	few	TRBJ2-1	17	TGTGCCAGCAGCCAGGATAGCGGGGGGACCCTCTACAATGAGCAGTTCTTC	CASSQDSGGTLYNEQFF
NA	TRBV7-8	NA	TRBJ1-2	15	TGTGCCAGCAGCTGGAGACGGACAAGTAACTATGGCTACACCTTC	CASSWRRTSNYGYTF
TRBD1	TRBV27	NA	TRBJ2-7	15	TGTGCCAGCAGTTTACGAGGACAGGGCTTCTACGAGCAGTACTTC	CASSLRGQGFYEQYF
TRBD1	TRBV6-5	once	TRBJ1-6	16	TGTGCCAGCAGTTACTCGGGACAGGGGCGAAATTCACCCCTCCACTTT	CASSYSGQGRNSPLHF
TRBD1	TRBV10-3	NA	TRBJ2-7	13	TGTGCCATCAGCGGCGACAGGGATCACGAGCAGTACTTC	CAISGDRDHEQYF
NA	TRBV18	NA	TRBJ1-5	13	TGTGCCAGCTCACCAGCCGCAGATCAGCCCCAGCATTTT	CASSPAADQPQHF